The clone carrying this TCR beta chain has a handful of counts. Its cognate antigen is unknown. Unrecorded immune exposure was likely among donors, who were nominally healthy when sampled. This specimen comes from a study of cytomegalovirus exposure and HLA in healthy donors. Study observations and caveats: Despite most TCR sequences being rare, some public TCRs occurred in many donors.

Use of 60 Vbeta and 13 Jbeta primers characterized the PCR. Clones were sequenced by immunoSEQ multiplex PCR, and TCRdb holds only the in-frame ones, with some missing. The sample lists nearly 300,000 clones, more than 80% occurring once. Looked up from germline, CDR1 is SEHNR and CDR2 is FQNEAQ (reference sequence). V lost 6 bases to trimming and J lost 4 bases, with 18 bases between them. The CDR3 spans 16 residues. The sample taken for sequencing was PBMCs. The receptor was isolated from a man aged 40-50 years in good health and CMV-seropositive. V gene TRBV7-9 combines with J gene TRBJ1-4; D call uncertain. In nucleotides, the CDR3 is TGTGCCAGCAGACCACGCCGAGGGCCAGATAATGAAAAACTGTTTTTT. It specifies CASRPRRGPDNEKLFF.